This T cell receptor (beta chain) was identified in a study of blood T cell repertoires in COVID-19. Study context: Both acute and convalescent COVID-19 samples were obtained from the United States, Italy and Spain. The analysed material was cDNA or gDNA that came from T cells, B-cell-depleted T cells, or PBMCs.

The table came from immunoSEQ multiplex PCR; TCRdb's copy has only in-frame clones and leaves some out. The table records 150,000 or so clones, 84% of them present only once. This CDR3 has 13 amino acids. V was trimmed by 6 bases and J by 6 bases, leaving 14 bases between them. Germline CDR1 reads SGHNT; CDR2 reads YYREEE (reference sequence). This chain links TRBV5-4 with TRBJ2-3; D perhaps matches TRBD2 (6 bases). The sequence was collected from a young man with active or convalescent COVID-19. The sample comprised peripheral blood. CDR3 in DNA: TGTGCCAGCAACTCCGCGGGGTTGGATACGCAGTATTTT. Translation: CASNSAGLDTQYF.